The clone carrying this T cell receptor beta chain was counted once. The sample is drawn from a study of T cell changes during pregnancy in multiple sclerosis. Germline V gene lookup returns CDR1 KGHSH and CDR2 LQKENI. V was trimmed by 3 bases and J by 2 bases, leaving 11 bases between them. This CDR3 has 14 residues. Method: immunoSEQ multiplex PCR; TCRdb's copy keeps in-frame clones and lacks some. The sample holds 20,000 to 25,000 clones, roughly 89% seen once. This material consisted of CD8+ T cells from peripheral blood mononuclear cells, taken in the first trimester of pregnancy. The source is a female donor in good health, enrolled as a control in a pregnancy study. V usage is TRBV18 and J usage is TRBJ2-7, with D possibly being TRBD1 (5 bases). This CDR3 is CASSPPTGTYEQYF. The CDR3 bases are TGTGCCAGCTCACCGCCCACAGGTACCTACGAGCAGTACTTC. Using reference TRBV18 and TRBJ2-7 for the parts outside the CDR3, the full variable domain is NAGVMQNPRHLVRRRGQEARLRCSPMKGHSHVYWYRQLPEEGLKFMVYLQKENIIDESGMPKERFSAEFPKEGPSILRIQQVVRGDSAAYFCASSPPTGTYEQYFGPGTRLTVT.